Described below is a single T cell receptor (beta chain) sequence and its context. What it binds is unknown. This specimen belongs to a study of T-cell memory formation after mild COVID-19. On the study more broadly: The TCR clusters were mostly specific to one donor. Study outcomes and limitations: Researchers found some responding clones in pre-infection memory, a sign that cross-reactive memory joined.

After 5'RACE with constant-segment primers, TCR alpha and TCR beta cDNA libraries carrying sample barcodes and UMIs were obtained. From the 5' RACE reads, TCRdb called clonotypes with MiXCR, one entry per CDR3 protein. This table has about 190,000 distinct CDR3 sequences, roughly 18% appearing once. The sequence was obtained from an adult woman who had mild COVID-19 (a few samples of this study predate the infection). Cell type and time point are not known. Material for sequencing was PBMCs or a T cell subset sorted from them (not recorded which).

CDR3 residues: CASGFGQLYEQYF. DNA for the CDR3: TGTGCCAGCGGCTTCGGACAACTATACGAGCAGTACTTC. The chain recombines TRBV12-3 or TRBV12-4 with TRBJ2-7; weak D call: TRBD1 (5 bases). Trimming removed 8 bases from V and 4 bases from J, with 15 bases in between. This CDR3 has 13 residues.